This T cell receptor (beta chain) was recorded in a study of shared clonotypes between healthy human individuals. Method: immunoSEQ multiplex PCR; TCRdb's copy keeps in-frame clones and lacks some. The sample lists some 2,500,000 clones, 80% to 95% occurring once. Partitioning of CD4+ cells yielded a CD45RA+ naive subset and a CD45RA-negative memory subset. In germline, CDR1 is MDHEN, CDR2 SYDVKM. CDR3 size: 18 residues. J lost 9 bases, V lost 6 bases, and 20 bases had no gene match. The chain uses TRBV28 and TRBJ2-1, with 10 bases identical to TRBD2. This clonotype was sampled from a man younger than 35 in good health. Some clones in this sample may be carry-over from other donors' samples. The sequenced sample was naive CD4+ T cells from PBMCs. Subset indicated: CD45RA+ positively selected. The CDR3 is CASSFPTVASGSSGEQFF. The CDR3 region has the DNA TGTGCCAGCAGCTTTCCTACCGTGGCTAGCGGGAGTAGTGGTGAGCAGTTCTTC.